Included here is one T cell receptor (beta chain) sequence, with context. A much larger clonotype is one base distant, so this may be a read error. Combining a sample-barcoded 5' primer with a J-beta primer mix, a second PCR ran for roughly 6 to 11 cycles. TCRdb recomputed calls from the 5' RACE reads with MiXCR, one row per CDR3 protein. The data show 800,000 or so distinct CDR3 sequences, 35% to 60% seen once. This CDR3 region has 16 residues. Germline V gene sequence: CDR1 SEHNR, CDR2 FQNEAQ (reference sequence). The sample originates from a study of blood T cells in healthy people across ages. Sequencing used blood. This TCR was sampled from a man aged 80 or over in good health. V gene TRBV7-9 combines with J gene TRBJ2-3; D not resolved. This CDR3 reads CAGSFPSGSGTDTQYF. CDR3 DNA: TGTGCCGGCAGCTTCCCCTCGGGCTCGGGCACAGATACGCAGTATTTT.